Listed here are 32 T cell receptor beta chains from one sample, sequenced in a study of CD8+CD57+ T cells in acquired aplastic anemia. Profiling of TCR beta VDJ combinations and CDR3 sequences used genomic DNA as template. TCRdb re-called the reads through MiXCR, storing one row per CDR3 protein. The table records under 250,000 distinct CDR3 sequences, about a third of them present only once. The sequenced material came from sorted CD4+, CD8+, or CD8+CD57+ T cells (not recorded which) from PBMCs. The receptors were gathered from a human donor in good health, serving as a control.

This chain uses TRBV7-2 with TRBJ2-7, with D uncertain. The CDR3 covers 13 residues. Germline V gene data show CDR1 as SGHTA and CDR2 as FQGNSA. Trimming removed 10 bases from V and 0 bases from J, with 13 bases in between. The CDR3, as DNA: TGTGCCACCCGAAAGATCGCCTCCTACGAGCAGTACTTC. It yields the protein CATRKIASYEQYF.

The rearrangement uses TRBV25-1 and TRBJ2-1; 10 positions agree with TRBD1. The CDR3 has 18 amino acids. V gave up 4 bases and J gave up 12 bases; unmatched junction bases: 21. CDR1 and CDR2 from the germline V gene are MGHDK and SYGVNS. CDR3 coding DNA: TGTGCCAGCAGTGTTAAGCGTAGGGACAGGGGCGTCCGGATCGGGCAGTTCTTC. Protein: CASSVKRRDRGVRIGQFF.

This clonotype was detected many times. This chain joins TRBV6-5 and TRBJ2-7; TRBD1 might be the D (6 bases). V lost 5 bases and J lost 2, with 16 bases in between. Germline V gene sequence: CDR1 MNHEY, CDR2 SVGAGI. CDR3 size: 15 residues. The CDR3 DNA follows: TGTGCCAGCAGTCACGCCGGGACATCGACCTACGAGCAGTACTTC. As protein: CASSHAGTSTYEQYF.

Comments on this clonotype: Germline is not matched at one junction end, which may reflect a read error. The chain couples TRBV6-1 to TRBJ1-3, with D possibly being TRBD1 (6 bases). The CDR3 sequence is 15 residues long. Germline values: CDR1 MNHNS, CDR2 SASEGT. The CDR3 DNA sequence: TGTGCCATCAGTGAAGCGGGGGGGCCGGATGACACCATATATTTT. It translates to CAISEAGGPDDTIYF.

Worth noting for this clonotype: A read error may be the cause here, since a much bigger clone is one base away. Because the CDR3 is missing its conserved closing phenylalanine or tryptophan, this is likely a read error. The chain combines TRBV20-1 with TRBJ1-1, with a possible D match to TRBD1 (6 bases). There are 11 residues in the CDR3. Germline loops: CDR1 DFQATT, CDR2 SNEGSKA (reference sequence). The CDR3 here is CSLIGGTEAFS. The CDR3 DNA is TGCAGCCTGATAGGGGGCACTGAAGCTTTCTCT.

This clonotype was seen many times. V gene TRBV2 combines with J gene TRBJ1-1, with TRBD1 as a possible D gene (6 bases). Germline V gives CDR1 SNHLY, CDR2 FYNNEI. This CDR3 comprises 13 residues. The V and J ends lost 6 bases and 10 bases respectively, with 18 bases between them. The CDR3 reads CASRELPQGVAFF. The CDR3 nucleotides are TGTGCCAGCAGGGAGCTACCACAGGGCGTAGCTTTCTTT.

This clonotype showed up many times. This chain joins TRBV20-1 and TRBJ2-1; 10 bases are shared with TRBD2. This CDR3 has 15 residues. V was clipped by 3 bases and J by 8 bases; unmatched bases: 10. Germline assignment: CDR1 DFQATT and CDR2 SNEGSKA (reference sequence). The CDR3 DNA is TGCAGTGCTAGGCCGAGCGGGAGGGCCAGGGATGAGCAGTTCTTC. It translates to CSARPSGRARDEQFF.

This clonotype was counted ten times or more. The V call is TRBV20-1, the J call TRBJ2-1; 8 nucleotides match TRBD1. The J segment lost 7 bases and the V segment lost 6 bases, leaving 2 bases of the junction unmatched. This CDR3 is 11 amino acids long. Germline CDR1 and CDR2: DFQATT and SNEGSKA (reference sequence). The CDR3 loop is CSATGVNEQFF. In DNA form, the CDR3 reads TGCAGTGCGACAGGGGTTAATGAGCAGTTCTTC.

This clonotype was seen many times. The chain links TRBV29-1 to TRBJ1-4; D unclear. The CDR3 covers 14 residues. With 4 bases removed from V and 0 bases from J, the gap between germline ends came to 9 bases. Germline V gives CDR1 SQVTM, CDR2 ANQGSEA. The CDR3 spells CSVGSMTTNEKLFF. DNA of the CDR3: TGCAGCGTTGGGTCCATGACAACTAATGAAAAACTGTTTTTT.

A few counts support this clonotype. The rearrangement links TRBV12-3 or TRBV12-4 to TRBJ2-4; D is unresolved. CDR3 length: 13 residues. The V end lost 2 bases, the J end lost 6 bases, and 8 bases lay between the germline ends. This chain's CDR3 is CASSLSARNIQYF. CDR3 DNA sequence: TGTGCCAGCAGTTTATCGGCCCGAAACATTCAGTACTTC.

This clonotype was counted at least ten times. The CDR3 bases are TGTGCCAGCAGTTACTCGAACGGGGCTGGATATGGCTACACCTTC. Protein: CASSYSNGAGYGYTF. The chain links TRBV6-5 to TRBJ1-2, with D maybe TRBD1 (5 bases). V was trimmed by 0 bases and J by 5 bases, leaving 13 bases between them. Germline V gene lookup returns CDR1 MNHEY and CDR2 SVGAGI. The CDR3 runs 15 residues.

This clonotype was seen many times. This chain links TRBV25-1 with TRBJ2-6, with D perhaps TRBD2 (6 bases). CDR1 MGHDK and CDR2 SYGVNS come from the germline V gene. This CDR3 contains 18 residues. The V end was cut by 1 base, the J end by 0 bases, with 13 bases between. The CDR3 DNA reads TGTGCCAGCAGTGAATTGCGGGGACCCTCCTCTGGGGCCAACGTCCTGACTTTC. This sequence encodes CASSELRGPSSGANVLTF.

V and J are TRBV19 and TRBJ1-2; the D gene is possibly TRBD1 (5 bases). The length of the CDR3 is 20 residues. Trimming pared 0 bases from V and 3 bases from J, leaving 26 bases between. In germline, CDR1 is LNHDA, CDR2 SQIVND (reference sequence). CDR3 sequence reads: CASSIDEISWGAYGHYGYTF. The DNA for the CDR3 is TGTGCCAGTAGTATAGACGAAATATCGTGGGGCGCATATGGCCACTATGGCTACACCTTC. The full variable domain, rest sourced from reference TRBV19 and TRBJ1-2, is DGGITQSPKYLFRKEGQNVTLSCEQNLNHDAMYWYRQDPGQGLRLIYYSQIVNDFQKGDIAEGYSVSREKKESFPLTVTSAQKNPTAFYLCASSIDEISWGAYGHYGYTFGSGTRLTVV.

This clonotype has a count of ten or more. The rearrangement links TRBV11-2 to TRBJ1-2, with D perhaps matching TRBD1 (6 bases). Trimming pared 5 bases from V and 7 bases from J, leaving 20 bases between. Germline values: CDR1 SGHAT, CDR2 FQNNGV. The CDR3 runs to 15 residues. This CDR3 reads CASSLGSGAFCGYTF. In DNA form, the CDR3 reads TGTGCCAGCAGCCTAGGGTCGGGGGCCTTCTGTGGCTACACCTTC. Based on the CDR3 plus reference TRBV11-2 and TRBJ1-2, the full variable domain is EAGVAQSPRYKIIEKRQSVAFWCNPISGHATLYWYQQILGQGPKLLIQFQNNGVVDDSQLPKDRFSAERLKGVDSTLKIQPAKLEDSAVYLCASSLGSGAFCGYTFGSGTRLTVV.

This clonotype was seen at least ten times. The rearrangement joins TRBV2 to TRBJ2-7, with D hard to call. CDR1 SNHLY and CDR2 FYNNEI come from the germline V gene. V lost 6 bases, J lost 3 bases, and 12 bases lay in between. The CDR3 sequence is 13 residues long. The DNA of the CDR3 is TGTGCCAGCAGCCGTAACTTACTCTACGAGCAGTACTTC. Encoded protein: CASSRNLLYEQYF.

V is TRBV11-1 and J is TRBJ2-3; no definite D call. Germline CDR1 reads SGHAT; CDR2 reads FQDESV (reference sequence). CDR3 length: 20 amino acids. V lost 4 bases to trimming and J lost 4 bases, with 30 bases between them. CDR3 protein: CASSSRVVPYSSGIPDTQYF. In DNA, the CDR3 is TGTGCCAGCAGCTCCCGGGTGGTCCCCTACTCCTCGGGTATCCCAGATACGCAGTATTTT.

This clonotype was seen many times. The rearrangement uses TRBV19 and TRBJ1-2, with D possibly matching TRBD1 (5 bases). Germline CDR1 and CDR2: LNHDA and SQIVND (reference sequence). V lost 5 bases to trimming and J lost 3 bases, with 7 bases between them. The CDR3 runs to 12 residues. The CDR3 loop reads CASSLGDYGYTF. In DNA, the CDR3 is TGTGCCAGTAGTCTAGGGGACTATGGCTACACCTTC.

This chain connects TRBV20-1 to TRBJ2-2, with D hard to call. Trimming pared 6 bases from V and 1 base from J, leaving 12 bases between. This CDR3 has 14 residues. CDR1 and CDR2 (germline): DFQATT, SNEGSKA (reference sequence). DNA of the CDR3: TGCAGTGCCACGGACCAGAAGAACACCGGGGAGCTGTTTTTT. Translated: CSATDQKNTGELFF.

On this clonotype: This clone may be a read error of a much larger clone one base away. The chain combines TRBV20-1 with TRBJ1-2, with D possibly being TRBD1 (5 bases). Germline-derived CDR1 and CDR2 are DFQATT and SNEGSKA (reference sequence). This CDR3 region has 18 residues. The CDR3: CSARDVWTWPPRDYGHTF. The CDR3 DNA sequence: TGCAGTGCTAGAGATGTGTGGACATGGCCCCCTCGGGACTATGGCCACACCTTC.

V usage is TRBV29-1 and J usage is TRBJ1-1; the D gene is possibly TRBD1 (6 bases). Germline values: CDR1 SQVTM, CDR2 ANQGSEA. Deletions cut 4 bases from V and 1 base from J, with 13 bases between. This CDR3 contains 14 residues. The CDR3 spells CSVVGGQGNTEAFF. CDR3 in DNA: TGCAGCGTTGTCGGGGGGCAGGGGAACACTGAAGCTTTCTTT. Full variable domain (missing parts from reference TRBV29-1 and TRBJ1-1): SAVISQKPSRDICQRGTSLTIQCQVDSQVTMMFWYRQQPGQSLTLIATANQGSEATYESGFVIDKFPISRPNLTFSTLTVSNMSPEDSSIYLCSVVGGQGNTEAFFGQGTRLTVV.

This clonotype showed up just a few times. CDR3 sequence: CASSVLGRNNYGYTF. CDR3 bases: TGTGCCAGCAGTGTCCTCGGACGGAATAACTATGGCTACACCTTC. The V gene is TRBV6-1, the J gene TRBJ1-2; D is unresolved. Trimming shortened V by 4 bases and J by 1 base, and 13 bases separated the two germline ends. The CDR3 has 15 amino acids. Germline values: CDR1 MNHNS, CDR2 SASEGT.

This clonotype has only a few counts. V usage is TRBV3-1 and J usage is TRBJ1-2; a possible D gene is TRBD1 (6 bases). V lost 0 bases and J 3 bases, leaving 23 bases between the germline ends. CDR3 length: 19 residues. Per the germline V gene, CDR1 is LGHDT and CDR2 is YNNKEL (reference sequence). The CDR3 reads CASSQEDQPKDRKYYGYTF. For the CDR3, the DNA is TGTGCCAGCAGCCAAGAAGACCAACCCAAGGACAGAAAGTACTATGGCTACACCTTC.

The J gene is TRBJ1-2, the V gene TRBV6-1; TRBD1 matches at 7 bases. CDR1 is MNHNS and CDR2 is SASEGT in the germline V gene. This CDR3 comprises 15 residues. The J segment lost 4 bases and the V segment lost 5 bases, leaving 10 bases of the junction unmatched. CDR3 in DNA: TGTGCCAGCAGTAAAGACAGGGCCTCACCCTATGGCTACACCTTC. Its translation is CASSKDRASPYGYTF.

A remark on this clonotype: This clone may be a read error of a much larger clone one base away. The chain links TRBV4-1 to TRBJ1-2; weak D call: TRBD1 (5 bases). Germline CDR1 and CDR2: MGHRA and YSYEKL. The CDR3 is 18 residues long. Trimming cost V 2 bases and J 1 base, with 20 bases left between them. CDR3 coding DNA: TGCGCCAGCAGCCAAACGGATTCCCTCACAGGAGTTAACTATGGCTACACCTTC. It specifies CASSQTDSLTGVNYGYTF.

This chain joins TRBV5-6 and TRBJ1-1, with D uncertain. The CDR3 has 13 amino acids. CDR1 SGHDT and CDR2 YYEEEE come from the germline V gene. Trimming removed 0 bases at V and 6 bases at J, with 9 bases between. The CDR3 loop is CASSLEAGAEAFF. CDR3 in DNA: TGTGCCAGCAGCTTGGAGGCAGGTGCTGAAGCTTTCTTT.

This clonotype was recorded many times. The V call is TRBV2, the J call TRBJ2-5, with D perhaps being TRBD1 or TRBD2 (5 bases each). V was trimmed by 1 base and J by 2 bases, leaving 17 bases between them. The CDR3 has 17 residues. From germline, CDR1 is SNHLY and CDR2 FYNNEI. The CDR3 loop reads CASSEGPWGRQQETQYF. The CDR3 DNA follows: TGTGCCAGCAGTGAAGGTCCTTGGGGACGGCAACAAGAGACCCAGTACTTC.

CDR3 coding DNA: TGTGCCAGCAGCTCGAACTCCCCGGGACTAGTGTCCCACGAGCAGTACTTC. This codes for CASSSNSPGLVSHEQYF. J is TRBJ2-7 and V is TRBV11-1; 8 bases match TRBD2. Looked up from germline, CDR1 is SGHAT and CDR2 is FQDESV (reference sequence). Trimming took 4 bases from V and 5 from J; bases not matched to a gene: 16. The CDR3 runs 17 residues.

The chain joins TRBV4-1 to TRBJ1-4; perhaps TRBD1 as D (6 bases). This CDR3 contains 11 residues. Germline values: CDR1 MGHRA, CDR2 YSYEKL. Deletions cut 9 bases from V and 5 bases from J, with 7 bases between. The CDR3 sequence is CASQGNEKLFF. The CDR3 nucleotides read TGCGCCAGTCAGGGGAATGAAAAACTGTTTTTT.

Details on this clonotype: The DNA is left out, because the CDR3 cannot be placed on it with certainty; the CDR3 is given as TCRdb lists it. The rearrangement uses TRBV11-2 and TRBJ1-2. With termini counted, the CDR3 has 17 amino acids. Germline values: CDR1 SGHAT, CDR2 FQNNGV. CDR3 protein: CASSFYICSAYSYGYTF.

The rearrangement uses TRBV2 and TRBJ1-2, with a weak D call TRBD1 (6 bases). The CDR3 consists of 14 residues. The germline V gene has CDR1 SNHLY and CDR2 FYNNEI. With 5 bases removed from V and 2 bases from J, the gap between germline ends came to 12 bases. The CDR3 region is CASSRQVANYGYTF. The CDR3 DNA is TGTGCCAGCAGTAGACAGGTCGCCAACTATGGCTACACCTTC.

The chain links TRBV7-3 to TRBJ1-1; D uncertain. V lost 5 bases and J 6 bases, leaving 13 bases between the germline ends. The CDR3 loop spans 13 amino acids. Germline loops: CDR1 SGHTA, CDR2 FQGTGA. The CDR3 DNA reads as TGTGCCAGCAGCCAGGCGGCGGGATCTGAAGCTTTCTTT. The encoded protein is CASSQAAGSEAFF. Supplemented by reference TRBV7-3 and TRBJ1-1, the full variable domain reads GAGVSQTPSNKVTEKGKYVELRCDPISGHTALYWYRQSLGQGPEFLIYFQGTGAADDSGLPNDRFFAVRPEGSVSTLKIQRTERGDSAVYLCASSQAAGSEAFFGQGTRLTVV.

CDR3 nucleotide sequence: TGTGCCAGCAGCGAGGGACAGGGGATCTCTGGGCCTGAAGCTTTCTTT. Translated, it gives CASSEGQGISGPEAFF. V is TRBV7-3 and J is TRBJ1-1, with 10 bases matching TRBD1. After removal of 5 bases from V and 6 bases from J, the junction contained 12 bases not matched to a gene. In germline, CDR1 is SGHTA, CDR2 FQGTGA. The CDR3 extends over 16 amino acids.